There are a few counts of the clone carrying this TCR beta chain. Clones were sequenced by immunoSEQ multiplex PCR, and TCRdb holds only the in-frame ones, with some missing. The sample yields under 200,000 clones, approximately 80% seen once. These data come from a study of cytotoxic CD8 clonotypes in ibrutinib-treated CLL. V was cut by 6 bases and J by 5 bases, with 13 bases left in between. This CDR3 contains 14 residues. This sample comprised PBMCs, obtained after 12 months of ibrutinib treatment. The sequence was obtained from a human donor with chronic lymphocytic leukemia. The chain recombines TRBV23-1 with TRBJ1-4; a weak D match, TRBD1 (6 bases). TRBV23-1 is labeled an ORF, and its function is uncertain. The DNA for the CDR3 is TGCGCCAGCAGGAGACAGGTCGTGAATGAAAAACTGTTTTTT. Its protein is CASRRQVVNEKLFF.